The 18 T cell receptor beta chains below come from one sample, sequenced in a study of low-dose radiotherapy and immunotherapy resistance in tumors. TRAV- and TRBV-specific primers were used for first-strand cDNA, which covered alpha and beta chains. With a constant-region primer and a V-primer adapter, TCRs were subjected to about 20 PCR cycles of amplification. A single record per CDR3 protein comes from TCRdb applying MiXCR to the reads. The data show tens of thousands of distinct CDR3 sequences, less than 20% seen once. As to time point: after trial treatment. Treatment given: LDRT plus nivolumab, ipilimumab, low-dose cyclophosphamide and aspirin (RACIN trial). The sample here was PBMCs, taken after low-dose radiotherapy plus immunotherapy. Every receptor here comes from a male donor with prostate cancer.

The chain carries TRBV15 and TRBJ2-7, with D uncertain. In germline, CDR1 is LNHNV, CDR2 YYDKDF (reference sequence). The CDR3 is made up of 13 amino acids. V gave up 3 bases and J gave up 2 bases, with 8 bases separating them. The CDR3 loop is CATSSGEAYEQYF. The CDR3 DNA reads TGTGCCACCAGCAGCGGCGAAGCCTACGAGCAGTACTTC.

This clonotype has a count of ten or more. The chain recombines TRBV12-3 or TRBV12-4 with TRBJ2-3, with D unresolved. The CDR3 length is 12 residues. The germline V and J ends were trimmed by 6 bases and 3 bases, with 7 bases remaining between them. CDR3 loop: CASSRQTDTQYF. CDR3 in DNA: TGTGCCAGCAGCCGGCAAACAGATACGCAGTATTTT.

There are many counts of this clonotype. The genes are TRBV9 and TRBJ2-7; 11 nucleotides line up with TRBD1. CDR3 size: 15 residues. Germline V lookup: CDR1 SGDLS, CDR2 YYNGEE. Trimming removed 3 bases from V and 2 bases from J; junction bases left unmatched: 4. CDR3: CASSAGDRGTYEQYF. DNA for the CDR3: TGTGCCAGCAGCGCCGGGGACAGGGGGACCTACGAGCAGTACTTC.

This clonotype has a count of ten or more. This chain uses TRBV29-1 with TRBJ1-3, with D hard to call. The germline CDR1 and CDR2 sequences are SQVTM and ANQGSEA. V lost 6 bases and J 4 bases, leaving 13 bases between the germline ends. The CDR3 extends over 13 amino acids. CDR3 in amino acids: CSVVGYWGNTIYF. CDR3 DNA sequence: TGCAGCGTCGTAGGCTATTGGGGAAACACCATATATTTT.

The chain links TRBV6-2 or TRBV6-3 to TRBJ2-1; perhaps D is TRBD1 or TRBD2 (6 bases each). CDR1 and CDR2 (germline): MNHEY, SVGEGT. This CDR3 comprises 15 residues. V was shortened by 5 bases and J by 9 bases, with 20 bases between the two germline ends. The CDR3 protein is CASSAGTGATSEQFF. The CDR3 DNA follows: TGTGCCAGCAGTGCCGGGACGGGGGCGACTAGTGAGCAGTTCTTC.

This clonotype was counted at least ten times. This chain connects TRBV5-4 to TRBJ2-7; 7 bases match TRBD2. The CDR3 totals 14 residues. Germline CDR1 and CDR2: SGHNT and YYREEE (reference sequence). Unmatched junction bases numbered 4, after V lost 4 bases and J lost 0 bases. CDR3 coding DNA: TGTGCCAGCAGCGCTACTAGCGACTCCTACGAGCAGTACTTC. This encodes CASSATSDSYEQYF.

Turning to this clonotype: This likely traces to a read error, being one base from a far larger clone. This chain uses TRBV29-1 with TRBJ2-1; 7 positions agree with TRBD2. Per the germline V gene, CDR1 is SQVTM and CDR2 is ANQGSEA. This CDR3 has 12 amino acids. The trim removed 6 bases at V and 13 bases at J, leaving 12 bases unmatched. CDR3 sequence: CSVGTSVETQFF. In DNA, the CDR3 is TGCAGCGTGGGTACTAGCGTGGAGACCCAGTTCTTC.

In its sample, this clonotype was seen many times. This sequence joins TRBV28 and TRBJ2-5; 11 nucleotides line up with TRBD2. There are 16 residues in the CDR3. The germline V gene encodes CDR1 MDHEN and CDR2 SYDVKM. The V gene end was trimmed by 7 bases and the J gene end by 4 bases; junction bases not matched to a gene: 11. The CDR3 DNA follows: TGTGCCAGCACCACCACTCTTAGCGGGAGGGTAGAGACCCAGTACTTC. Its translation is CASTTTLSGRVETQYF.

This clonotype was seen more than once but under ten times. This chain uses TRBV28 with TRBJ2-3, with D unresolved. The CDR3 totals 13 residues. The germline gives CDR1 MDHEN, CDR2 SYDVKM. The germline V and J ends were trimmed by 7 bases and 2 bases, with 10 bases remaining between them. The DNA of the CDR3 is TGTGCCAGCAACAACCCAGCCACAGATACGCAGTATTTT. It translates to CASNNPATDTQYF.

The chain carries TRBV28 and TRBJ1-1; no definite D call. V was cut by 8 bases and J by 0 bases, with 19 bases left in between. The CDR3 length is 16 residues. Germline V gene sequence: CDR1 MDHEN, CDR2 SYDVKM. Written as DNA, the CDR3 is TGTGCCAGCCCCCCTTTTAAGGGCCTAATGAACACTGAAGCTTTCTTT. Amino acid sequence: CASPPFKGLMNTEAFF.

This clonotype was recorded at least ten times. This rearrangement joins TRBV5-1 to TRBJ2-7; D is uncertain. The CDR3 totals 14 residues. V lost 1 base, J lost 3 bases, and 11 bases lay in between. CDR1 and CDR2 (germline): SGHRS, YFSETQ. CDR3 protein: CASSLLNRYYEQYF. The DNA for the CDR3 is TGCGCCAGCAGCTTGTTGAACAGATACTACGAGCAGTACTTC.

This clonotype was observed at least ten times. The chain combines TRBV29-1 with TRBJ2-7, with D unclear. CDR1 and CDR2 (germline): SQVTM, ANQGSEA. The CDR3 has 11 residues. V shed 5 bases and J shed 6 bases, with 11 bases lying between them. DNA for the CDR3: TGCAGCGTTCAACAATCCGCCGAGCAGTACTTC. This sequence encodes CSVQQSAEQYF.

This clonotype showed up many times. V usage is TRBV5-1 and J usage is TRBJ2-7; 11 bases line up with TRBD2. Looked up from germline, CDR1 is SGHRS and CDR2 is YFSETQ. The CDR3 spans 15 residues. V lost 4 bases and J lost 4; bases outside the gene matches: 7. The CDR3 reads CASSPLAGGPYEQYF. DNA of the CDR3: TGCGCCAGCAGCCCCCTAGCGGGAGGCCCATACGAGCAGTACTTC.

This clonotype was counted many times. V usage is TRBV13 and J usage is TRBJ2-7; perhaps TRBD2 as D (6 bases). Trimming took 0 bases from V and 6 from J, leaving 12 bases between them. Per the germline V gene, CDR1 is PRHDT and CDR2 is FYEKMQ (reference sequence). The CDR3 length is 14 residues. The CDR3 loop reads CASSLGGRPSEQYF. The CDR3 bases are TGTGCCAGCAGCTTAGGCGGGAGACCGTCCGAGCAGTACTTC.

This chain uses TRBV6-2 or TRBV6-3 with TRBJ1-5; no clear D. With 5 bases removed from V and 7 bases from J, the gap between germline ends came to 18 bases. Germline assignment: CDR1 MNHEY and CDR2 SVGEGT. The CDR3 loop spans 15 amino acids. CDR3 region: CASSDGPTSRQPQHF. CDR3 in DNA: TGTGCCAGCAGTGACGGACCCACGAGTAGGCAGCCCCAGCATTTT.

In this sample, this clonotype turned up many times. The V and J genes are TRBV6-2 or TRBV6-3 and TRBJ2-2; D remains unclear. Germline V CDR1 and CDR2: MNHEY, SVGEGT. The length of the CDR3 is 13 residues. The V end was cut by 0 bases, the J end by 7 bases, with 6 bases between. CDR3 region: CASSYSAFGELFF. The CDR3 bases are TGTGCCAGCAGTTACTCGGCGTTCGGGGAGCTGTTTTTT.

At least ten counts were recorded for this clonotype. J is TRBJ2-5 and V is TRBV7-6, with 9 bases aligning to TRBD1. CDR3 length: 14 amino acids. The germline V gene has CDR1 SGHVS and CDR2 FNYEAQ. Trimming at V came to 6 bases and at J to 5 bases, leaving 7 bases not matched to a gene. DNA for the CDR3: TGTGCCAGCAGAAACAGGGGGCTCGGGGAGACCCAGTACTTC. Translating it yields CASRNRGLGETQYF.

This clonotype has a handful of counts. The J gene is TRBJ2-5, the V gene TRBV5-5, with D perhaps TRBD1 or TRBD2 (5 bases each). V was trimmed by 3 bases and J by 2 bases, leaving 14 bases between them. Germline-derived CDR1 and CDR2 are SGHKS and YYEKEE (reference sequence). The CDR3 spans 15 residues. CDR3 in amino acids: CASSSRDPNQETQYF. In DNA form, the CDR3 reads TGTGCCAGCAGCTCCCGGGACCCCAATCAAGAGACCCAGTACTTC.